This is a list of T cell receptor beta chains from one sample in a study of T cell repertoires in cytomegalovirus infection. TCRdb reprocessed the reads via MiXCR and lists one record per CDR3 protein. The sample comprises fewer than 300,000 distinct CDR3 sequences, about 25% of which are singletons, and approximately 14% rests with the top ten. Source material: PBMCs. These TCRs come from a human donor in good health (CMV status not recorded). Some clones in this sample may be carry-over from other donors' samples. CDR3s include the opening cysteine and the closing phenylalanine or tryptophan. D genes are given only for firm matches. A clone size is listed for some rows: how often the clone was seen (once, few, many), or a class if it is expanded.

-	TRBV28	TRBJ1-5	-	TGTGCCACCGTGTGGGGGGCGAGCAATCAGCCCCAGCATTTT	CATVWGASNQPQHF
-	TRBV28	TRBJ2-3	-	TGTGCCAGCACCGACGCTCTTGATACGCAGTATTTT	CASTDALDTQYF
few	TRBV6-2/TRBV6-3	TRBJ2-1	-	TGTGCCAGCAGTTACCTGCGGTACAATGAGCAGTTCTTC	CASSYLRYNEQFF
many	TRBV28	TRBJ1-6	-	TGTGCCAGCATAAGAGGGGAAGGATCACCCCTCCACTTT	CASIRGEGSPLHF
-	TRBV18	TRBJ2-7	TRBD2	TGTGCCAGCTCACCAAACAGCGGGAGTTGGAACGAGCAGTACTTC	CASSPNSGSWNEQYF
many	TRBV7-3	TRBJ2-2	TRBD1	TGTGCCAGCAGCTCCGGGGACAGTTTCACCGGGGAGCTGTTTTTT	CASSSGDSFTGELFF
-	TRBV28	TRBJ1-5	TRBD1	TGTGCCAGCAGAACGACAGGGGCATCGGGCATCGGCAATCAGCCCCAGCATTTT	CASRTTGASGIGNQPQHF
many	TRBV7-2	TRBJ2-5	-	TGTGCCAGCAGCCAATTAAAGACCCAGTACTTC	CASSQLKTQYF
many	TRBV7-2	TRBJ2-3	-	TGTGCCAGCAGCTTGACTGGAGATACGCAGTATTTT	CASSLTGDTQYF
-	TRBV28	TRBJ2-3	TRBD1	TGTGCCACCGTCCGGGACAGTGGGACAGATACGCAGTATTTT	CATVRDSGTDTQYF
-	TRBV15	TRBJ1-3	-	TGTGCCACCAGCAGAGATCCCCCCCCTGGAAACACCATATATTTT	CATSRDPPPGNTIYF
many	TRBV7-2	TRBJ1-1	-	TGTGCCAGCAGCGAGCGGTTCCAGGTACCGGCCACTGAAGCTTTCTTT	CASSERFQVPATEAFF
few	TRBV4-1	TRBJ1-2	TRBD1	TGCGCCAGCAGCCCACAGGGGGCGAGTGGCTACACCTTC	CASSPQGASGYTF
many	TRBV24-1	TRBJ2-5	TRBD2	TGTGCCACCAGTGGGACTAGCGGACACCAAGAGACCCAGTACTTC	CATSGTSGHQETQYF
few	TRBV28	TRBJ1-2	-	TGTGCCAGCAGTTTTGGGGGCTATGGCTACACCTTC	CASSFGGYGYTF
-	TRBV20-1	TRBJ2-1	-	TGCAGTGCTACCGAAAGCTCCTACAATGAGCAGTTCTTC	CSATESSYNEQFF
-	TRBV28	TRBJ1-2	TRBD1	TGTGCCAGCAGTTTATTCGACAGGGGGCCCTATGGCTACACCTTC	CASSLFDRGPYGYTF
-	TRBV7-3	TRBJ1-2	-	TGTGCCAGCAGGTACAATCCCAACGGCAACTATGGCTACACCTTC	CASRYNPNGNYGYTF
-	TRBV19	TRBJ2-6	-	TGTGCCAGTAGTTTAAACCTGAACTCTGGGGCCAACGTCCTGACTTTC	CASSLNLNSGANVLTF
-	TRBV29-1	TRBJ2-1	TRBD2	TGCAGCGCCGCGACTAGCGGGGGTGTAAATGAGCAGTTCTTC	CSAATSGGVNEQFF
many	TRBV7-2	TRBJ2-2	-	TGTGCCAGCAGCCGTGACAGGTCAGGCGGGGAGCTGTTTTTT	CASSRDRSGGELFF
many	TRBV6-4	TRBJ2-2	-	TGTGCCAGCAGTGACAGGGACACCGGGGAGCTGTTTTTT	CASSDRDTGELFF
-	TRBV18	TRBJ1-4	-	TGTGCCAGCTCAACCGACGGCGCAGGGAATGAAAAACTGTTTTTT	CASSTDGAGNEKLFF
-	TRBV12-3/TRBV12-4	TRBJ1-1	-	TGTGCCAGCAGTTTTGCAGATACCACTGAAGCTTTCTTT	CASSFADTTEAFF
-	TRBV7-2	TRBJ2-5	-	TGTGCCAGCCAAAAGACAGGGAGGGAGACCCAGTACTTC	CASQKTGRETQYF
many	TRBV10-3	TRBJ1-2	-	TGTGCCATCAACACGGCGGGGGCGCAGCCTGGCGGCTACACCTTC	CAINTAGAQPGGYTF
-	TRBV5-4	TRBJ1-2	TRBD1	TGTGCCAGCAGCTGGGGCGGGACAGCGGACTATGGCTACACCTTC	CASSWGGTADYGYTF
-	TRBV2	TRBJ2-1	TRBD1	TGTGCCAGAGGAGACAGGGACTCCTACAATGAGCAGTTCTTC	CARGDRDSYNEQFF
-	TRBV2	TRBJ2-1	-	TGTGCCAGCAGTCGGCCGACGGTTTCCTACAATGAGCAGTTCTTC	CASSRPTVSYNEQFF
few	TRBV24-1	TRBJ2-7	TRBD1	TGTGCCACCAGTGCCTGGGACAGATACGAGCAGTACTTC	CATSAWDRYEQYF
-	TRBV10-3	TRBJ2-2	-	TGTGCCATCAGTGAGGCAATCACCGGGGAGCTGTTTTTT	CAISEAITGELFF
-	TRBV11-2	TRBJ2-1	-	TGTGCCAGCAGCTTAGTAGCGGTTGGGACCTACAATGAGCAGTTCTTC	CASSLVAVGTYNEQFF
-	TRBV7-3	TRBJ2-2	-	TGTGCCAGCAGTTGGAACACCGGGGAGCTGTTTTTT	CASSWNTGELFF
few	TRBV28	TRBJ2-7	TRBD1	TGTGCCAGCAAGTCGGGACAGAGCTACGAGCAGTACTTC	CASKSGQSYEQYF
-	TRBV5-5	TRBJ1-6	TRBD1	TGTGCCAGCAGCTCGAGGACAGGGGGTGGTTCACCCCTCCACTTT	CASSSRTGGGSPLHF
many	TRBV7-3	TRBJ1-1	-	TGTGCCAGCAGCTTAACTCCAGGGAACACTGAAGCTTTCTTT	CASSLTPGNTEAFF
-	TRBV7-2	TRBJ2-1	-	TGTGCCAGCAGCGGGGACCACTCTCGAGAGCAGTTCTTC	CASSGDHSREQFF
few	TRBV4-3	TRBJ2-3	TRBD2	TGCGCCAGCAGCCACGTTAGCGGGAGCACAGATACGCAGTATTTT	CASSHVSGSTDTQYF
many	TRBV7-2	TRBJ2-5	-	TGTGCCAGCAGCCGTGGTGGGGGCGGGGAGACCCAGTACTTC	CASSRGGGGETQYF
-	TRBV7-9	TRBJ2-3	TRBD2	TGTGCCAGCAGCTTGCTAGCGGGGGCCACAGATACGCAGTATTTT	CASSLLAGATDTQYF
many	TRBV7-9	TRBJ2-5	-	TGTGCCAGCAGCTTTAACGGCCAAGAGACCCAGTACTTC	CASSFNGQETQYF
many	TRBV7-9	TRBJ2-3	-	TGTGCCAGCAGCCTCCGTCCGGGACTTACCCGCACAGATACGCAGTATTTT	CASSLRPGLTRTDTQYF
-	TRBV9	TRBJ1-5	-	TGTGCCAGCAGCGTGGGCAGGGAACCGTTGCCCCAGCATTTT	CASSVGREPLPQHF
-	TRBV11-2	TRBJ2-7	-	TGTGCCAGCAGCTTACCGGCCGTGGCCTACGAGCAGTACTTC	CASSLPAVAYEQYF
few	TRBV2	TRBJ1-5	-	TGTGCCAGCTATCTGGGGTTAGGAAGCAATCAGCCCCAGCATTTT	CASYLGLGSNQPQHF
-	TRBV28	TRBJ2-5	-	TGTGCCAGCAGATCCCCCTACAGGGTGGGGGAGACCCAGTACTTC	CASRSPYRVGETQYF
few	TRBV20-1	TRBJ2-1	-	TGCAGTGCCACCCCCCGGAACTTTGAGCAGTTCTTC	CSATPRNFEQFF